Listed below are T cell receptor beta chains from one sample, sequenced in a study of shared clonotypes between healthy human individuals. The assay was immunoSEQ multiplex PCR, and TCRdb's table has in-frame clones only and misses some. The sample yields approximately 1.5 million clones, approximately 98% seen once. Sequencing was performed on naive CD4+ T cells sorted from blood. The receptor set was obtained from a man aged 25 to 40 in good health. CDR3s include the opening cysteine and the closing phenylalanine or tryptophan. D genes are given only for firm matches. A clone size is listed for some rows: how often the clone was seen (once, few, many), or a class if it is expanded.

>TRBV9|.|TRBJ2-2|TRBD2
TGTGCCAGCAGCGTAGAACTAGCGGGAGTGGTAACCGGGGAGCTGTTTTTT
CASSVELAGVVTGELFF
>TRBV6-1|.|TRBJ2-7|.
TGTGCCAGCAGTGGAGCAGCCGGGGGCGTCAGCTACGAGCAGTACTTC
CASSGAAGGVSYEQYF
>TRBV7-9|.|TRBJ2-3|.
TGTGCCAGCAGTCCGACAGATACGCAGTATTTT
CASSPTDTQYF
>TRBV28|.|TRBJ2-2|.
TGTGCCATCCCCTCAGGGTATACGAACACCGGGGAGCTGTTTTTT
CAIPSGYTNTGELFF
>TRBV18|.|TRBJ1-5|TRBD1
TGTGCCAGCTCACCAAACAGGGGGGACTTAAGTCCCCAGCATTTT
CASSPNRGDLSPQHF
>TRBV19|once|TRBJ1-5|.
TGTGCCAGCAGTACAACCTATGGGCCCCAGCATTTT
CASSTTYGPQHF
>TRBV28|.|TRBJ1-3|.
TGTGCCAGCAGTGTCGTGCAGGGCGGATCTGGAAACACCATATATTTT
CASSVVQGGSGNTIYF
>TRBV9|.|TRBJ2-7|.
TGTGCCAGCAGCGTAGGGGACACCCGCTACGAGCAGTACTTC
CASSVGDTRYEQYF
>TRBV9|.|TRBJ1-1|.
TGTGCCAGCAGCGTAGTAGGAGTGAACACTGAAGCTTTCTTT
CASSVVGVNTEAFF
>TRBV25-1|.|TRBJ2-7|.
TGTGCCAGCGGACGGACGGGATCCTACGAGCAGTACTTC
CASGRTGSYEQYF
>TRBV18|.|TRBJ2-5|.
TGTGCCAGCTCACCGAACCGTGTGGAGCGGGAGACCCAGTACTTC
CASSPNRVERETQYF
>TRBV19|.|TRBJ2-7|TRBD1
TGTGCCAGTAGTCGGACAGGGCCACCTTCCTACGAGCAGTACTTC
CASSRTGPPSYEQYF
>TRBV30|.|TRBJ2-4|.
TGTGCCTGGAGTGTCCCCCGGGCCAAAAACATTCAGTACTTC
CAWSVPRAKNIQYF
>TRBV19|.|TRBJ2-3|.
TGTGCCAGTAGTATTCCAGGCGCGGTCCAAGATACGCAGTATTTT
CASSIPGAVQDTQYF
>TRBV30|.|TRBJ2-2|.
TGTGCCTGGAGTGTACTGCCAAAAACCGGGGAGCTGTTTTTT
CAWSVLPKTGELFF
>TRBV27|.|TRBJ2-1|TRBD1
TGTGCCAGCAGTTTGAATCCGGGACAGGGGGGTAACTACAATGAGCAGTTCTTC
CASSLNPGQGGNYNEQFF
>TRBV10-3|.|TRBJ2-7|TRBD1
TGTGCCATCAGTGACTCCGTTCTAGGGACAGCAGCGCATGAGCAGTACTTC
CAISDSVLGTAAHEQYF
>TRBV5-4|.|TRBJ2-2|TRBD1
TGTGCCAGCAGCCTGGGACAGATCGCGAACACCGGGGAGCTGTTTTTT
CASSLGQIANTGELFF
>TRBV19|once|TRBJ2-1|TRBD2
TGTGCCAGTAGTATACTGGGTCTAGCGGGCCTCTCCTACAATGAGCAGTTCTTC
CASSILGLAGLSYNEQFF
>TRBV7-2|few|TRBJ1-2|TRBD1
TGTGCCAGCAGCTTAAAAGGGGACAGTGCCAACTATGGCTACACCTTC
CASSLKGDSANYGYTF
>TRBV5-5|.|TRBJ2-1|TRBD2
TGTGCCAGCAGCCTAAGCGGGAGGGCCCTCAATGAGCAGTTCTTC
CASSLSGRALNEQFF
>TRBV10-2|.|TRBJ2-7|.
TGCGCCAGCTCCCCTCCACATTACGTCGAGCAGTACTTC
CASSPPHYVEQYF
>TRBV4-3|.|TRBJ1-2|TRBD1
TGCGCCAGCAGCCGGACAGGGACCTATGGCTACACCTTC
CASSRTGTYGYTF
>TRBV4-3|.|TRBJ2-1|TRBD2
TGCGCCAGCAGCCCTTGGACTAGCGGGAGCAAAGGGGGTGAGCAGTTCTTC
CASSPWTSGSKGGEQFF
>TRBV7-9|.|TRBJ1-1|TRBD1
TGTGCCAGCAGCTCTCCGGGGACAGTTGTATCTGAAGCTTTCTTT
CASSSPGTVVSEAFF
>TRBV7-2|.|TRBJ2-3|.
TGTGCCAGCAGCTTCCGGAGCCCCGCAGATACGCAGTATTTT
CASSFRSPADTQYF
>TRBV30|.|TRBJ1-5|TRBD1
TGTGCCTGGAGTTGGGACAGGTACAATCAGCCCCAGCATTTT
CAWSWDRYNQPQHF
>TRBV28|.|TRBJ2-7|TRBD1
TGTGCCAGCAGCCCCGGGACAGGGGCCTACGAGCAGTACTTC
CASSPGTGAYEQYF
>TRBV13|once|TRBJ2-7|TRBD2
TGTGCCAGCAGCTTTAGCCTACTAGCGGGAGGAGCCTACGAGCAGTACTTC
CASSFSLLAGGAYEQYF
>TRBV5-4|.|TRBJ2-1|.
TGTGCCAGCAGAAAGACGGAGGGTCGGCGGGAGCAGTTCTTC
CASRKTEGRREQFF
>TRBV2|.|TRBJ2-1|.
TGTGCCAGCTTTAGATCGTCCTACAATGAGCAGTTCTTC
CASFRSSYNEQFF
>TRBV28|.|TRBJ2-2|.
TGTGCCAGCAGTTTGATCAGGGGGGGACTCACCGGGGAGCTGTTTTTT
CASSLIRGGLTGELFF
>TRBV5-8|.|TRBJ2-2|TRBD1
TGTGCCAGCAGCTTGAGGCGGACAGGGAACACCGGGGAGCTGTTTTTT
CASSLRRTGNTGELFF
>TRBV28|once|TRBJ2-7|.
TGTGCCAGCAGTTCAGGGTCCCCCTACGAGCAGTACTTC
CASSSGSPYEQYF
>TRBV28|once|TRBJ2-5|.
TGTGCCAGCAGTCTGGGGGGCGATGTGGAGACCCAGTACTTC
CASSLGGDVETQYF
>TRBV25-1|.|TRBJ2-1|.
TGTGCCAGCAGTGTTAATGTATTGCAGTACAATGAGCAGTTCTTC
CASSVNVLQYNEQFF
>TRBV18|.|TRBJ2-3|.
TGTGCCAGCTCACCACTAGTCGTTCAGGGCCCCACAGATACGCAGTATTTT
CASSPLVVQGPTDTQYF
>TRBV6-1|.|TRBJ2-2|TRBD2
TGTGCCAGCAGTGTAACTAGCGCGAACACCGGGGAGCTGTTTTTT
CASSVTSANTGELFF
>TRBV9|.|TRBJ2-5|.
TGTGCCAGCAGTGCTCCGGGGTTAGGGGTTGAGGAGACCCAGTACTTC
CASSAPGLGVEETQYF
>TRBV5-1|.|TRBJ1-1|.
TGCGCCAGCAGTAAAGGACAAGACACTGAAGCTTTCTTT
CASSKGQDTEAFF
>TRBV5-8|once|TRBJ2-7|TRBD2
TGTGCCAGCGATACCGGTGGACTAGGTTACGAGCAGTACTTC
CASDTGGLGYEQYF
>TRBV18|once|TRBJ2-2|.
TGTGCCAGCTCACCCAACCTCGTCGACAGCGGGACCGGGGAGCTGTTTTTT
CASSPNLVDSGTGELFF
>TRBV28|.|TRBJ1-4|TRBD1
TGTGCCAGCAGGGGGCTGGGACAGGATGGCGAAAAACTGTTTTTT
CASRGLGQDGEKLFF
>TRBV10-2|once|TRBJ2-2|.
TGCGCCAGCAATGTGGGGCAGGCCGGGGAGCTGTTTTTT
CASNVGQAGELFF
>TRBV29-1|.|TRBJ2-1|TRBD2
TGCAGCGTTGAAGTTCTAGCGGGAGGGCCCTCGCGTGAGCAGTTCTTC
CSVEVLAGGPSREQFF
>TRBV18|.|TRBJ1-3|TRBD1
TGTGCCAGCTCACCACCGGGACAGGCAACTGGCTCTGGAAACACCATATATTTT
CASSPPGQATGSGNTIYF
>TRBV2|once|TRBJ1-5|TRBD1
TGTGCCAGCAGCGGGACAGGGGGCCATCAGCCCCAGCATTTT
CASSGTGGHQPQHF
>TRBV5-4|.|TRBJ2-7|.
TGTGCCAGCAGCTTCCGGGGGAGCTACGAGCAGTACTTC
CASSFRGSYEQYF
>TRBV7-2|.|TRBJ1-1|.
TGTGCCAGCAGCCCCCGGGGGGGGGTCCTCACTGAAGCTTTCTTT
CASSPRGGVLTEAFF
>TRBV4-1|.|TRBJ1-4|.
TGCGCCAGCAGCCAAGCCCAGGGCTCAACTAATGAAAAACTGTTTTTT
CASSQAQGSTNEKLFF
>TRBV27|.|TRBJ2-7|.
TGTGCCAGCAGTTTAACTGGCTACGAGCAGTACTTC
CASSLTGYEQYF
>TRBV6-5|.|TRBJ1-1|TRBD1
TGTGCCAGCAGTCAACCGAGCAGGGGGCTGGAAGCTTTCTTT
CASSQPSRGLEAFF
>TRBV5-1|.|TRBJ2-7|TRBD1
TGCGCCAGCAGCTTGGAGGGACAGGGGGCTTGGGAGCAGTACTTC
CASSLEGQGAWEQYF
>TRBV6-4|once|TRBJ1-2|.
TGTGCCAGCAGTGATGGAAGGGATAGTATTCTTATTAGCTACACCTTC
CASSDGRDSILISYTF
>TRBV30|.|TRBJ1-1|.
TGTGCCTGGGCCCGGGGACCCCTGAACACTGAAGCTTTCTTT
CAWARGPLNTEAFF
>TRBV11-2|.|TRBJ2-4|TRBD1
TGTGCCAGCAGCCCTTACAGGGGAAACATTCAGTACTTC
CASSPYRGNIQYF
>TRBV6-6|.|TRBJ1-1|TRBD1
TGTGCCAGCAGTTACTCGGGACAGCTAATGAACACTGAAGCTTTCTTT
CASSYSGQLMNTEAFF
>TRBV7-2|.|TRBJ1-4|.
TGTGCCAGCAGCTTTCGTTGGGCAGACTGGGAAAAACTGTTTTTT
CASSFRWADWEKLFF
>TRBV10-3|.|TRBJ2-5|TRBD2
TGTGCCATCACGGCTAGCGGACTACAAGAGACCCAGTACTTC
CAITASGLQETQYF